This record looks at one T cell receptor (beta chain) sequence and its context. Its antigen is not identified. TCRdb re-analyzed the 5' RACE reads; it lists each CDR3 protein once, without DNA. The table lists approximately 550,000 distinct CDR3 sequences, with roughly 3.4% in the top ten. The data belong to a study of T cells expressing NK-cell markers. Study-wide findings and caveats: Certain NKG2C+ T cell clones were expanded, and their HCMV specificity remained unclear. In 6 or 7 donors, dominant NKG2C+ clonotypes were roughly 1.0-8% of CD8+ T cells. For four donors, these clonotypes were likewise the leading ones in the CD3+CD56-NKG2C+ fraction.

CDR1 is DFQATT, CDR2 SNEGSKA, per germline (reference sequence). This CDR3 contains 15 residues. The source material was blood T cells: a sorted CD56 or NKG2C T cell subset, CD4+ or CD8+ T cells, or bulk PBMC T cells (not recorded which). This TCR was sampled from a man aged 18 to 30 in good health. This chain joins TRBV20-1 and TRBJ2-1; the D call from TCRdb, TRBD1, cannot be confirmed without DNA. CDR3 amino acids: CSALPGSGLYNEQFF.